This T cell receptor (beta chain) was identified in a study of identical twins. Study conclusions and caveats: Out-of-frame alpha sequences shared between twins exhibited an excess of low generation probability. The more abundant beta clonotypes in cord blood had fewer insertions, and memory repertoires did not show this.

In its sample, this clonotype was seen a few times. Its antigen is currently unknown. The V end lost 4 bases, the J end lost 0 bases, and 17 bases lay between the germline ends. The V gene's germline CDR1 is SGHDT and CDR2 YYEEEE. The CDR3 covers 17 residues. Template switching added a universal primer binding site, and final cDNA carried unique molecular identifiers. Each CDR3 protein gets one entry after TCRdb re-called the 5' RACE reads with MiXCR. This sample has 450,000 to 650,000 distinct CDR3 sequences; 13% to 15% occur once, and the top ten carry 0.44%. This sample was also put to use in a study of yellow fever vaccine responses in identical twins.

The TCR was taken from a young woman in good health. The material sequenced was CD4+ T cells sorted from blood. The chain is built from TRBV5-6 and TRBJ2-4; perhaps TRBD2 as D (5 bases). The CDR3 protein is CASSLPGSWEAKNIQYF. In DNA form, the CDR3 reads TGTGCCAGCAGCCTACCGGGATCCTGGGAAGCCAAAAACATTCAGTACTTC.